The rows below give T cell receptor beta chains drawn from one sample of a study of neurological immune-mediated disorders. TCRdb itself ran the 5' RACE reads through MiXCR, one entry per CDR3 protein. This table holds roughly 75,000 distinct CDR3 sequences, approximately 14% found once. Source material: PBMCs. The origin of the receptors is a female donor with HTLV-1-associated myelopathy (HAM/TSP). Both conserved end residues are part of each CDR3. D genes are given only for firm matches. Expanded clones are given a class, and other clones once, few, many or no size at all.

d_gene: -
j_gene: TRBJ1-1
v_gene: TRBV4-2
abundance: many
CDR3nt: TGTGCCAGCAGCCAAGAAACATCCGGTTTTTCTGAAGCTTTCTTT
CDR3aa: CASSQETSGFSEAFF

d_gene: TRBD1
j_gene: TRBJ2-5
v_gene: TRBV20-1
abundance: many
CDR3nt: TGCAGTGCTGCTGACAGGGATAAAGAGACCCAGTACTTC
CDR3aa: CSAADRDKETQYF

d_gene: -
j_gene: TRBJ1-1
v_gene: TRBV24-1
abundance: many
CDR3nt: TGTGCCACCAGTGTGGACTCGGGTAACACTGAAGCTTTCTTT
CDR3aa: CATSVDSGNTEAFF

d_gene: -
j_gene: TRBJ1-2
v_gene: TRBV5-6
abundance: many
CDR3nt: TGTGCCAGCAGCTTGAGTGGGAGTAATTATGGCTACACCTTC
CDR3aa: CASSLSGSNYGYTF

d_gene: -
j_gene: TRBJ2-7
v_gene: TRBV5-1
abundance: -
CDR3nt: TGCGCCAGCAGCCCCCCACCGACGGAAACCTACGAGCAGTACTTC
CDR3aa: CASSPPPTETYEQYF

d_gene: TRBD1
j_gene: TRBJ1-5
v_gene: TRBV2
abundance: many
CDR3nt: TGTGCCAGCAGGCCTATGCCGGGACAGGGTTATCAGCCCCAGCATTTT
CDR3aa: CASRPMPGQGYQPQHF

d_gene: -
j_gene: TRBJ1-1
v_gene: TRBV14
abundance: many
CDR3nt: TGTGCCAGCAGCCAAGAAAGGAGGACTGAAGCTTTCTTT
CDR3aa: CASSQERRTEAFF

d_gene: -
j_gene: TRBJ2-7
v_gene: TRBV7-2
abundance: many
CDR3nt: TGTGCCAGCAGCTCGGGGCCCCTCTACGAGCAGTACTTC
CDR3aa: CASSSGPLYEQYF

d_gene: -
j_gene: TRBJ2-6
v_gene: TRBV5-1
abundance: many
CDR3nt: TGCGCCAGCAGCATTCCTGGGGCCAACGTCCTGACTTTC
CDR3aa: CASSIPGANVLTF

d_gene: -
j_gene: TRBJ1-1
v_gene: TRBV7-9
abundance: many
CDR3nt: TGTGCCCCAGCCGGGGCATCCGTCAACACTGAAGCTTTCTTT
CDR3aa: CAPAGASVNTEAFF

d_gene: TRBD2
j_gene: TRBJ2-3
v_gene: TRBV3-1
abundance: many
CDR3nt: TGTGCCAGCAGCCCGGGACTAGCGGGGGGGGAAGATACGCAGTATTTT
CDR3aa: CASSPGLAGGEDTQYF

d_gene: TRBD2
j_gene: TRBJ2-5
v_gene: TRBV14
abundance: -
CDR3nt: TGTGCCAGCAGCCGTGGACTAGCGGGGGGCCAAGAGACCCAGTACTTC
CDR3aa: CASSRGLAGGQETQYF

d_gene: -
j_gene: TRBJ2-5
v_gene: TRBV2
abundance: many
CDR3nt: TGTGCCAGCAATTTACAGGGTATTGAGACCCAGTACTTC
CDR3aa: CASNLQGIETQYF